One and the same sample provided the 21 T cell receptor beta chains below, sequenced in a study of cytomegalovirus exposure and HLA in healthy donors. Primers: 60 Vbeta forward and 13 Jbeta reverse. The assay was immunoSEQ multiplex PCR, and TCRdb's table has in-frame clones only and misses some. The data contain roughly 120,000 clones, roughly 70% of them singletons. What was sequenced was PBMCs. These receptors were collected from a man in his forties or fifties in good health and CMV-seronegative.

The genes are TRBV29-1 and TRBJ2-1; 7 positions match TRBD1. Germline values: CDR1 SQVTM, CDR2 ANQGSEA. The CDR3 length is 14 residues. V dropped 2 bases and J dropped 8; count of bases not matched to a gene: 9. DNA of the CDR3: TGCAGCGTTGAATCGGCCGGGCAGGGGGATGAGCAGTTCTTC. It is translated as CSVESAGQGDEQFF.

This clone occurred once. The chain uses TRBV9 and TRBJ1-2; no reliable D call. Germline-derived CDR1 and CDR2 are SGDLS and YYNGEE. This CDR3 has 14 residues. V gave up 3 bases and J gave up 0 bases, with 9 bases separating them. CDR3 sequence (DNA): TGTGCCAGCAGCGCCTACGAAGCTAACTATGGCTACACCTTC. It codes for CASSAYEANYGYTF.

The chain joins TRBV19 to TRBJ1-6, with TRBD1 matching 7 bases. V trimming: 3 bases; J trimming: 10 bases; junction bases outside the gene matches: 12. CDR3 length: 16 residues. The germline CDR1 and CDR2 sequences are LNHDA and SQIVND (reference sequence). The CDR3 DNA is TGTGCCAGTAGTATCTCTCATACAGGGGTCCGATCACCCCTCCACTTT. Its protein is CASSISHTGVRSPLHF. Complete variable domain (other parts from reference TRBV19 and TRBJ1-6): DGGITQSPKYLFRKEGQNVTLSCEQNLNHDAMYWYRQDPGQGLRLIYYSQIVNDFQKGDIAEGYSVSREKKESFPLTVTSAQKNPTAFYLCASSISHTGVRSPLHFGNGTRLTVT.

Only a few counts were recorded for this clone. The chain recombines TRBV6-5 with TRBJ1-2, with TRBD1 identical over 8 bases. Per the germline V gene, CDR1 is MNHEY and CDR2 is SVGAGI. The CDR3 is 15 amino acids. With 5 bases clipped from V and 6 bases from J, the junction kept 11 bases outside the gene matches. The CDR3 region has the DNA TGTGCCAGCAGTACGCCAGGACAGGGCGCGGATGGCTACACCTTC. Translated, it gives CASSTPGQGADGYTF.

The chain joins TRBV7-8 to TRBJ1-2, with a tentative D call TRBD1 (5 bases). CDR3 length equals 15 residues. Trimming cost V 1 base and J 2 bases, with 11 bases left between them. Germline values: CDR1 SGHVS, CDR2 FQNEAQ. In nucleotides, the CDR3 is TGTGCCAGCAGCTTAGTTAGGGGATTAAACTATGGCTACACCTTC. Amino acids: CASSLVRGLNYGYTF.

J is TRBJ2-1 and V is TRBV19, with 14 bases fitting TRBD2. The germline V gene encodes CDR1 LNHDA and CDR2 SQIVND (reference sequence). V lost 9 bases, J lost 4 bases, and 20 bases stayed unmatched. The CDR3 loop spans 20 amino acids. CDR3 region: CASGIRTGLAGGISYNEQFF. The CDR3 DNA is TGTGCCAGCGGAATTCGGACAGGACTAGCGGGGGGTATCTCTTACAATGAGCAGTTCTTC.

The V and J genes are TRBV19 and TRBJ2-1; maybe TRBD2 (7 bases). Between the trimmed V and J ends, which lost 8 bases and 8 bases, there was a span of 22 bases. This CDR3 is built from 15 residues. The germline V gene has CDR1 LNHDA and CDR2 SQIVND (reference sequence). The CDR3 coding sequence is TGTGCCAGTTCCCTTGGGGGGGGGCCGACGGATGAGCAGTTCTTC. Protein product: CASSLGGGPTDEQFF.

The CDR3 nucleotides read TGTGCCAGCAGCTCGGGACAGGGTTTATCACCCCTCCACTTT. Amino acids: CASSSGQGLSPLHF. J is TRBJ1-6 and V is TRBV7-2; 9 bases match TRBD1. CDR3 length equals 14 residues. Unmatched junction bases numbered 5, after V lost 4 bases and J lost 10 bases. Germline V lookup: CDR1 SGHTA, CDR2 FQGNSA.

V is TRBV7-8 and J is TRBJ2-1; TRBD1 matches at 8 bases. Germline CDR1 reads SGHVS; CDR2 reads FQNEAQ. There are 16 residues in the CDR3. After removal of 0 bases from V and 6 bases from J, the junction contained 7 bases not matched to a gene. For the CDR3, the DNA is TGTGCCAGCAGCTTAGCAGGGCAGGGGGCAGTCAATGAGCAGTTCTTC. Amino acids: CASSLAGQGAVNEQFF. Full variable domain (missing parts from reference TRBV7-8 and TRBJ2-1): GAGVSQSPRYKVAKRGQDVALRCDPISGHVSLFWYQQALGQGPEFLTYFQNEAQLDKSGLPSDRFFAERPEGSVSTLKIQRTQQEDSAVYLCASSLAGQGAVNEQFFGPGTRLTVL.

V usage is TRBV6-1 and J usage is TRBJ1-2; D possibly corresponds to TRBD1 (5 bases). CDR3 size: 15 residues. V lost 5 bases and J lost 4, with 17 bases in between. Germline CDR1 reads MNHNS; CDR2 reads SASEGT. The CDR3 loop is CASSQDIIVAYGYTF. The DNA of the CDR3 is TGTGCCAGCAGTCAGGACATCATAGTTGCCTATGGCTACACCTTC.

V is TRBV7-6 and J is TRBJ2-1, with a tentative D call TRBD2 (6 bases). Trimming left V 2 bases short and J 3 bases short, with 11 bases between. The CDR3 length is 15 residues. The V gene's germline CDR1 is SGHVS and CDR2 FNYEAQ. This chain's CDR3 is CASSLRDLVYNEQFF. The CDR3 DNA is TGTGCCAGCAGCTTAAGGGACTTAGTCTACAATGAGCAGTTCTTC. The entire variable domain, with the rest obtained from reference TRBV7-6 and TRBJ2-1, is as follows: GAGVSQSPRYKVTKRGQDVALRCDPISGHVSLYWYRQALGQGPEFLTYFNYEAQQDKSGLPNDRFSAERPEGSISTLTIQRTEQRDSAMYRCASSLRDLVYNEQFFGPGTRLTVL.

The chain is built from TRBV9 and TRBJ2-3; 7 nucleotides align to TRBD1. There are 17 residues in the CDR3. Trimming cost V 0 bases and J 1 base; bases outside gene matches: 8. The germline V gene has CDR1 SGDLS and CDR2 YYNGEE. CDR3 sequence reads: CASSVAPTGSGTDTQYF. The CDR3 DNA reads TGTGCCAGCAGCGTAGCTCCGACAGGGTCGGGCACAGATACGCAGTATTTT.

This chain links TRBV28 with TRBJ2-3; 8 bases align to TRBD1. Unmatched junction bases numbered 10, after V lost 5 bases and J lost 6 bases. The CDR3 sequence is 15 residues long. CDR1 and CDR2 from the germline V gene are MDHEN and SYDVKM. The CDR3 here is CASSTTRTGKDTQYF. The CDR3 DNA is TGTGCCAGCAGTACTACGCGGACAGGGAAGGATACGCAGTATTTT.

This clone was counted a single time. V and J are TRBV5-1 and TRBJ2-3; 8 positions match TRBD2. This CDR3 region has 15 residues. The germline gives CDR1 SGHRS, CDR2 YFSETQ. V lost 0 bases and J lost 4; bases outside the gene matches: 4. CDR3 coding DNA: TGCGCCAGCAGCTTGGGCGGGGGGAGTGCAGATACGCAGTATTTT. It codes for CASSLGGGSADTQYF.

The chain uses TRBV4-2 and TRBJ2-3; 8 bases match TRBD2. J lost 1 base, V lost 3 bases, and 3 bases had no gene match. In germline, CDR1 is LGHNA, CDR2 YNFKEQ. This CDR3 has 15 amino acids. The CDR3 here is CASSQGTRGTDTQYF. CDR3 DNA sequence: TGTGCCAGCAGCCAGGGGACTAGGGGCACAGATACGCAGTATTTT.

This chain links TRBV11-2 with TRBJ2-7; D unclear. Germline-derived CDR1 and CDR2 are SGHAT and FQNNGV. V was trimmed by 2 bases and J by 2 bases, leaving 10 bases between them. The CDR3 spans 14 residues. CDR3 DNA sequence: TGTGCCAGCAGCTTACTTAGCAACCCCTACGAGCAGTACTTC. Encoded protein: CASSLLSNPYEQYF.

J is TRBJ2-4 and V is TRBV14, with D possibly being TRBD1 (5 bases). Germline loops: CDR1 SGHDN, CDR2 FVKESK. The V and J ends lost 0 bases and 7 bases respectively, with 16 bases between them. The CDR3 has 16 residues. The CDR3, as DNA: TGTGCCAGCAGCCAAGATGCTGGTCAGGGAAGGAACATTCAGTACTTC. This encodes CASSQDAGQGRNIQYF.

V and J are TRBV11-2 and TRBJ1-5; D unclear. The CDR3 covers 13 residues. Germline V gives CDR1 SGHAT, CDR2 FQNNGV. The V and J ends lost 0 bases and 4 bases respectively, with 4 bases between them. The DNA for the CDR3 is TGTGCCAGCAGCTTAGACGTGAATCAGCCCCAGCATTTT. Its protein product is CASSLDVNQPQHF.

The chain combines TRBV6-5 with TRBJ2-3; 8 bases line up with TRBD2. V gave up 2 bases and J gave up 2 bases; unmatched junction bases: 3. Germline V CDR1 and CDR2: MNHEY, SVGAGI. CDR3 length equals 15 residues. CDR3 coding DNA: TGTGCCAGCAGTTACCGGGGGGGCGTCACAGATACGCAGTATTTT. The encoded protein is CASSYRGGVTDTQYF.

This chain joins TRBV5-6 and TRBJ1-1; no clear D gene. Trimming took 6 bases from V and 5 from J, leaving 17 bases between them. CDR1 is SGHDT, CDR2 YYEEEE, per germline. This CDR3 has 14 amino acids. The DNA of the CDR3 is TGTGCCAGCACTCTCCGGGGAGGATATACTGAAGCTTTCTTT. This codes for CASTLRGGYTEAFF.

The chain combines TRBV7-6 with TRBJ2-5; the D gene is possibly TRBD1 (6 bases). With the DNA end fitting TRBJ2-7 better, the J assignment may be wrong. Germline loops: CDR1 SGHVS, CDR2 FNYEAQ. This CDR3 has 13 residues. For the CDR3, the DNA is TGTGCCAGCAGCCTCCTCAGGGGCTACGAGCAGTACTTC. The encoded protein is CASSLLRGYEQYF.